The following is a T cell receptor beta chain sequence with its context. Sequencing used immunoSEQ multiplex PCR; TCRdb keeps in-frame clones, though not all of them. The sample lists roughly 220,000 clones, around 90% seen once, with more than 12% in the top ten. This specimen comes from a study of blood T cell repertoires in COVID-19. As for the study in general: COVID-19 samples collected from the United States, Italy and Spain covered acute and convalescent phases. The analysed material was cDNA or gDNA that came from T cells, B-cell-depleted T cells, or PBMCs.

The ends were cut back, 3 bases at V and 8 bases at J, with 14 bases in the middle. The CDR3 runs to 14 residues. CDR1 is MNHEY, CDR2 SVGEGT, per germline. This study enrolled people aged 18 to 89 from about 26 US geographic areas. The sample consisted of PBMCs or T cells enriched from blood (not recorded which). The receptor's source is a man under 40 who had been exposed to COVID-19. The V gene is TRBV6-2 or TRBV6-3, the J gene TRBJ2-1; TRBD2 might be the D (6 bases). The CDR3 sequence is CASSYGGTRDEQFF. For the CDR3, the DNA is TGTGCCAGCAGTTATGGGGGGACCAGGGATGAGCAGTTCTTC.